One and the same sample provided the 24 T cell receptor beta chains below, sequenced in a study of T cells in Graves' hyperthyroidism and ophthalmopathy. TCR beta CDR3 sequences were amplified from RNA transcripts. HTBI primers were used for first-round RT-PCR of the TCR CDR3. Each CDR3 protein gets one entry after TCRdb re-called the multiplex PCR reads with MiXCR. The sample gives about 360,000 distinct CDR3 sequences, roughly 25% of which show up once; roughly 70% is in the top ten. The material sequenced was blood. These receptors came from a man aged 50-59 years with Graves' hyperthyroidism.

The V and J genes are TRBV7-9 and TRBJ2-1; D uncertain. The germline CDR1 and CDR2 sequences are SEHNR and FQNEAQ (reference sequence). V lost 1 base, J lost 7 bases, and 17 bases lay in between. This CDR3 has 16 residues. The CDR3 DNA reads TGTGCCAGCAGCTTAGTGCGGTTCCCGGGTGTGAATGAGCAGTTCTTC. Translating it yields CASSLVRFPGVNEQFF.

The CDR3: CASSVDNGRGYTF. The CDR3 DNA sequence: TGTGCCAGCAGCGTAGATAATGGGAGAGGCTACACCTTC. The chain is built from TRBV9 and TRBJ1-2; D not resolved. V lost 0 bases to trimming and J lost 8 bases, with 11 bases between them. The CDR3 runs to 13 residues. Per the germline V gene, CDR1 is SGDLS and CDR2 is YYNGEE.

This clonotype has a count of ten or more. This chain links TRBV10-3 with TRBJ2-1; 7 nucleotides align to TRBD2. V dropped 6 bases and J dropped 9; count of bases not matched to a gene: 17. The length of the CDR3 is 16 residues. CDR1 ENHRY and CDR2 SYGVKD come from the germline V gene. The CDR3 spells CAIRPSGGGDRSEQFF. CDR3 DNA sequence: TGTGCCATCAGGCCTAGCGGAGGAGGGGACCGTAGTGAGCAGTTCTTC.

CDR3 nucleotide sequence: TGTGCCAGCAGGCCGGCAACCACAGATACGCAGTATTTT. Protein: CASRPATTDTQYF. The chain links TRBV6-1 to TRBJ2-3; D is unclear. Trimming left V 6 bases short and J 2 bases short, with 9 bases between. CDR1 MNHNS and CDR2 SASEGT come from the germline V gene. The CDR3 is 13 residues long.

The V call is TRBV18, the J call TRBJ1-5; 9 bases line up with TRBD1. Germline assignment: CDR1 KGHSH and CDR2 LQKENI. Trimming removed 4 bases from V and 5 bases from J; junction bases left unmatched: 9. This CDR3 contains 16 residues. The CDR3 DNA reads TGTGCCAGCTCACTAGACCGGGACAGGGAAGATCAGCCCCAGCATTTT. Amino acids: CASSLDRDREDQPQHF.

This clonotype was counted ten times or more. The gene calls are TRBV3-1 and TRBJ2-3; TRBD2 agrees at 8 bases. Looked up from germline, CDR1 is LGHDT and CDR2 is YNNKEL (reference sequence). After removal of 2 bases from V and 3 bases from J, the junction contained 4 bases not matched to a gene. The CDR3 consists of 15 residues. This chain's CDR3 is CASSQLAGGTDTQYF. The CDR3 DNA is TGTGCCAGCAGCCAATTGGCGGGAGGTACAGATACGCAGTATTTT.

The chain couples TRBV7-9 to TRBJ2-5; 11 bases are a match to TRBD2. J lost 3 bases, V lost 3 bases, and 3 bases had no gene match. In germline, CDR1 is SEHNR, CDR2 FQNEAQ (reference sequence). The CDR3 covers 15 residues. The CDR3 region is CASSLTSGVEETQYF. The CDR3 nucleotides are TGTGCCAGCAGCTTGACTAGCGGGGTGGAAGAGACCCAGTACTTC.

The chain is built from TRBV6-9 and TRBJ2-1, with a tentative D call TRBD2 (5 bases). V was shortened by 3 bases and J by 16 bases, with 19 bases between the two germline ends. CDR3 length equals 13 residues. Looked up from germline, CDR1 is MNHGY and CDR2 is SVAAGI. As DNA, the CDR3 is TGTGCCAGCAGTTACGATCCGGGAAGGAGGAAATTCTTC. It translates to CASSYDPGRRKFF.

This clonotype was counted many times. The chain is built from TRBV28 and TRBJ2-3; TRBD2 matches at 8 bases. The CDR3 extends over 13 amino acids. With 6 bases clipped from V and 4 bases from J, the junction kept 3 bases outside the gene matches. Germline V lookup: CDR1 MDHEN, CDR2 SYDVKM. CDR3 region: CASRKREPDTQYF. The CDR3, as DNA: TGTGCCAGCAGGAAGCGGGAGCCAGATACGCAGTATTTT.

V is TRBV6-2 or TRBV6-3 and J is TRBJ1-1; D is possibly TRBD1 (6 bases). The V gene's germline CDR1 is MNHEY and CDR2 SVGEGT. The CDR3 has 14 amino acids. Trimming left V 5 bases short and J 4 bases short, with 14 bases between. The CDR3 nucleotides are TGTGCCAGCAGTCCATTTAGGGGGACCACTGAAGCTTTCTTT. Translating it yields CASSPFRGTTEAFF.

This clonotype turned up a few times. This chain joins TRBV20-1 and TRBJ2-7, with D possibly matching TRBD1 (7 bases). Per the germline V gene, CDR1 is DFQATT and CDR2 is SNEGSKA (reference sequence). The CDR3 covers 13 residues. Trimming stripped 1 base from V and 7 bases from J, with 14 bases between. The CDR3 loop reads CSARGQGGSEQYF. The CDR3, as DNA: TGCAGTGCTAGAGGGCAGGGGGGATCTGAGCAGTACTTC.

The V and J genes are TRBV20-1 and TRBJ2-1, with 9 bases identical to TRBD2. V was clipped by 4 bases and J by 7 bases; unmatched bases: 8. The CDR3 has 14 residues. The V gene's germline CDR1 is DFQATT and CDR2 SNEGSKA (reference sequence). The CDR3 loop is CSAIPGLARNEQFF. The CDR3, as DNA: TGCAGTGCTATCCCGGGACTAGCACGTAATGAGCAGTTCTTC.

This clonotype was detected only a few times. The J gene is TRBJ2-3, the V gene TRBV20-1, with 10 bases that match TRBD2. The CDR3 runs to 14 residues. CDR1 and CDR2 from the germline V gene are DFQATT and SNEGSKA (reference sequence). V was pared by 5 bases and J by 6 bases, with 8 bases of the junction left unmatched. The CDR3 loop reads CSAPLLAGVDTQYF. CDR3 in DNA: TGCAGTGCTCCGTTGCTAGCGGGAGTGGATACGCAGTATTTT.

This clonotype came up once. V usage is TRBV7-2 and J usage is TRBJ2-1, with TRBD2 matching 9 bases. CDR1 is SGHTA and CDR2 is FQGNSA in the germline V gene. Trimming cost V 2 bases and J 1 base; bases outside gene matches: 3. The CDR3 spans 16 residues. The CDR3 DNA sequence: TGTGCCAGCAGCTTAAGACTAGCGGCTTCCTACAATGAGCAGTTCTTC. It translates to CASSLRLAASYNEQFF.

The rearrangement joins TRBV5-5 to TRBJ2-3, with unresolved D. Trimming pared 2 bases from V and 2 bases from J, leaving 12 bases between. Germline loops: CDR1 SGHKS, CDR2 YYEKEE (reference sequence). The CDR3 totals 15 residues. In DNA, the CDR3 is TGTGCCAGCAGCTTTTCTTGGCAGACCACAGATACGCAGTATTTT. Its protein is CASSFSWQTTDTQYF.

The chain carries TRBV29-1 and TRBJ2-5; 7 positions agree with TRBD1. Germline-derived CDR1 and CDR2 are SQVTM and ANQGSEA. The CDR3 extends over 11 amino acids. V gave up 7 bases and J gave up 4 bases; unmatched junction bases: 3. CDR3 coding DNA: TGCAGCGGACAGGGCGGAGAGACCCAGTACTTC. Translating it yields CSGQGGETQYF.

This clonotype appeared once. J is TRBJ1-2 and V is TRBV9, with D perhaps matching TRBD1 (6 bases). Germline V gives CDR1 SGDLS, CDR2 YYNGEE. V was pared by 4 bases and J by 2 bases, with 12 bases between. The CDR3 loop spans 14 amino acids. This CDR3 is CASSTGRGNYGYTF. CDR3 bases: TGTGCCAGCAGCACAGGGAGGGGAAACTATGGCTACACCTTC. Full variable domain (rest looked up from reference TRBV9 and TRBJ1-2): DSGVTQTPKHLITATGQRVTLRCSPRSGDLSVYWYQQSLDQGLQFLIQYYNGEERAKGNILERFSAQQFPDLHSELNLSSLELGDSALYFCASSTGRGNYGYTFGSGTRLTVV.

The chain is built from TRBV6-1 and TRBJ1-5; D is possibly TRBD1 (6 bases). Trimming left V 8 bases short and J 4 bases short, with 12 bases between. This CDR3 contains 13 residues. CDR1 is MNHNS, CDR2 SASEGT, per germline. The CDR3 DNA is TGTGCCAGCGAAGAGGGGGGAAATCAGCCCCAGCATTTT. Protein sequence: CASEEGGNQPQHF.

This clonotype was found many times. The gene calls are TRBV27 and TRBJ2-3; D perhaps matches TRBD1 (6 bases). Trimming stripped 10 bases from V and 7 bases from J, with 15 bases between. Looked up from germline, CDR1 is MNHEY and CDR2 is SMNVEV (reference sequence). CDR3 length equals 12 residues. CDR3 region: CATPLGANTQYF. The CDR3 nucleotides read TGTGCCACCCCTTTGGGGGCAAATACGCAGTATTTT.

The J gene is TRBJ2-5, the V gene TRBV5-6, with D uncertain. The CDR3 covers 16 residues. The V and J ends lost 0 bases and 2 bases respectively, with 14 bases between them. CDR1 is SGHDT and CDR2 is YYEEEE in the germline V gene. CDR3 sequence: CASSLEPGPTQETQYF. The CDR3 nucleotides read TGTGCCAGCAGCTTGGAACCGGGCCCTACTCAAGAGACCCAGTACTTC.

The chain carries TRBV3-1 and TRBJ2-2, with 14 nucleotides matching TRBD2. With 4 bases clipped from V and 3 bases from J, the junction kept 7 bases outside the gene matches. The CDR3 has 18 amino acids. The germline gives CDR1 LGHDT, CDR2 YNNKEL (reference sequence). This CDR3 reads CASSRPRLAGGDTGELFF. The CDR3 DNA follows: TGTGCCAGCAGCCGACCTCGACTAGCGGGAGGGGACACCGGGGAGCTGTTTTTT.

This clonotype came up a few times. This sequence joins TRBV20-1 and TRBJ2-7; D remains unclear. Germline V gives CDR1 DFQATT, CDR2 SNEGSKA (reference sequence). The CDR3 runs to 15 residues. Trimming left V 6 bases short and J 3 bases short, with 21 bases between. CDR3 sequence (DNA): TGCAGTGCCGCCTCACCGGAAAATCCCCACTACGAGCAGTACTTC. Its protein product is CSAASPENPHYEQYF.

Ten or more counts support this clonotype. This chain links TRBV12-3 or TRBV12-4 with TRBJ1-1, with D unresolved. CDR3 length: 13 amino acids. V was pared by 10 bases and J by 0 bases, with 12 bases between. CDR3 sequence (DNA): TGTGCCACTTGTAGGCGAATGAACACTGAAGCTTTCTTT. Translated: CATCRRMNTEAFF.

The V call is TRBV15, the J call TRBJ2-5; tentative D call: TRBD2 (7 bases). From germline, CDR1 is LNHNV and CDR2 YYDKDF (reference sequence). The CDR3 has 13 amino acids. V gave up 11 bases and J gave up 5 bases, with 18 bases separating them. The CDR3 DNA sequence: TGTGCCTCCCGGGGGAGGGGGAGGGAGACCCAGTACTTC. Residues: CASRGRGRETQYF.